The source of this TCR beta chain is a study of PD-1 blockade in classical Hodgkin lymphoma. Only in-frame clones appear in the TCRdb table, and some are missing; sequencing was by immunoSEQ multiplex PCR. Of roughly 50,000 clones listed, roughly 89% are singletons. V lost 0 bases and J lost 5, with 14 bases in between. The CDR3 contains 15 residues. Looked up from germline, CDR1 is SGHRS and CDR2 is YFSETQ. Described time point: cycle 4 day 1 (C4D1), after 6 weeks of nivolumab. There was relapse after autologous stem cell transplantation in every patient, and there was variation in brentuximab vedotin exposure.

The specimen comprised peripheral blood mononuclear cells (PBMCs), sampled before the fourth cycle of nivolumab. This receptor was obtained from a human donor with classical Hodgkin lymphoma. The rearrangement links TRBV5-1 to TRBJ2-5, with D perhaps matching TRBD1 (6 bases). The CDR3 bases are TGCGCCAGCAGCTTGGAAGGGGGAGCAAGGGAGACCCAGTACTTC. This gives the protein CASSLEGGARETQYF.